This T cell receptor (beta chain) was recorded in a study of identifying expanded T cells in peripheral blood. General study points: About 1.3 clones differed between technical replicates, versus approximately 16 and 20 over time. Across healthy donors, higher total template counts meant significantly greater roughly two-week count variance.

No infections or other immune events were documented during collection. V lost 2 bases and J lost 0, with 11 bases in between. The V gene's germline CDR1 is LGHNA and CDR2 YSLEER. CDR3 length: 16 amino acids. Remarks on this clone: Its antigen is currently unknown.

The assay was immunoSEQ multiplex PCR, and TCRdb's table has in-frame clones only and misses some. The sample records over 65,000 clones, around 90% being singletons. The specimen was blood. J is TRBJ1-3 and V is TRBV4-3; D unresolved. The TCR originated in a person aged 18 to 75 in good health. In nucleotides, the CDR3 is TGCGCCAGCAGCCAAAGTCTAATGGACTCTGGAAACACCATATATTTT. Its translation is CASSQSLMDSGNTIYF.